This TCR beta chain is drawn from a study of shared clonotypes between healthy human individuals. Study-level information: Each donor's CD8 memory used one plate, CD8 naive two, each CD4 subset three.

Comments on this clone: Its cognate antigen is unknown.

Study-level results: Four donors held about 5% of naive CD4 clonotypes in common.

This table comes from immunoSEQ multiplex PCR, and its TCRdb copy is limited to in-frame clones, with some not included. This table holds hundreds of thousands of clones, around 97% found once. What was sequenced was naive CD4+ T cells sorted from blood. Subset defined: CD45RA+ positively selected. This receptor was identified in a woman in her 30s in good health.

CDR3 residues: CASNERTGNTEAFF. DNA of the CDR3: TGTGCCAGTAACGAAAGGACAGGGAACACTGAAGCTTTCTTT. The chain has TRBV19 and TRBJ1-1; TRBD1 matches at 7 bases. V trimming: 7 bases; J trimming: 1 base; junction bases outside the gene matches: 6. The length of the CDR3 is 14 residues. CDR1 is LNHDA, CDR2 SQIVND, per germline (reference sequence).